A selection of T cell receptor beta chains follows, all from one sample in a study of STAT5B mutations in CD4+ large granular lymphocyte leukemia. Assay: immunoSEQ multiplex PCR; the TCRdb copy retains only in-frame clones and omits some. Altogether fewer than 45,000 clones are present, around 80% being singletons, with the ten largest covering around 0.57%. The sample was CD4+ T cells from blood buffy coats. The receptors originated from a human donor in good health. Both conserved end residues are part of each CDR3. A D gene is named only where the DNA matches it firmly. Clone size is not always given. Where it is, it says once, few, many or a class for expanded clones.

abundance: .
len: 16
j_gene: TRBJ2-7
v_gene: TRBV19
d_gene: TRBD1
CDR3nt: TGTGCCAGTAGTAGGTCCACCGGGACAGGGTCCTACGAGCAGTACTTC
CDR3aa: CASSRSTGTGSYEQYF

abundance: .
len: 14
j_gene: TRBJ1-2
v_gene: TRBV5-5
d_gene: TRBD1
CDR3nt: TGTGCCAGCAGCTGGCGGACAGGGGCAGATGGCTACACCTTC
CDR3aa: CASSWRTGADGYTF

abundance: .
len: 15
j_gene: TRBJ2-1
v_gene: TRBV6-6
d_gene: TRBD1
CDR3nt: TGTGCCAGCACCCCAACGGGACAGGTCTACAATGAGCAGTTCTTC
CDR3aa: CASTPTGQVYNEQFF

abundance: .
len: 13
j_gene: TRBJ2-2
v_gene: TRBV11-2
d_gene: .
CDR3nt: TGTGCCAGCAGCTTATCCCACACCGGGGAGCTGTTTTTT
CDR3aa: CASSLSHTGELFF

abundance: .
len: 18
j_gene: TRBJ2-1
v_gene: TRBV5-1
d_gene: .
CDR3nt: TGCGCCAGCAGCTTGGCCCCCGGGCGGATAGGCTCCTACAATGAGCAGTTCTTC
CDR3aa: CASSLAPGRIGSYNEQFF

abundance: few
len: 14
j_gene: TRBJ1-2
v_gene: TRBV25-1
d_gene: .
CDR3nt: TGTGCCAGCAGTGAATTTGACAGAACCTATGGCTACACCTTC
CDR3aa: CASSEFDRTYGYTF

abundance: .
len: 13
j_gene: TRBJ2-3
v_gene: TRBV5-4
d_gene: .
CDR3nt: TGTGCCAGCAACCCCCGGGAGACAGATACGCAGTATTTT
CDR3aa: CASNPRETDTQYF

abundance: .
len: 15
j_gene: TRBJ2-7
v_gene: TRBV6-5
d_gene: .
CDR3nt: TGTGCCAGCAGTTACTCGAGGGGGAAGGGCTACGAGCAGTACTTC
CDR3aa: CASSYSRGKGYEQYF

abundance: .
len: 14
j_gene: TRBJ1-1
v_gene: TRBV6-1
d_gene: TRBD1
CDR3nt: TGTGCCAGCAGTGAGGGGACAGGGGGTGGTGAAGCTTTCTTT
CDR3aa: CASSEGTGGGEAFF

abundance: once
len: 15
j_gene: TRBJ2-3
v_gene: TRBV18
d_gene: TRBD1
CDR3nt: TGTGCCAGCTCAACCGGGACAGGGAACACAGATACGCAGTATTTT
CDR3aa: CASSTGTGNTDTQYF

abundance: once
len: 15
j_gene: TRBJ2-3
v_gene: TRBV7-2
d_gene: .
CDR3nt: TGTGCCAGCAGCTTAAGCCGTACGGGAGCAGATACGCAGTATTTT
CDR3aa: CASSLSRTGADTQYF

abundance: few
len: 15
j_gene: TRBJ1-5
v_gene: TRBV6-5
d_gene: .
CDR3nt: TGTGCCAGCAGTTACGGGGGGGGACAACGTCAGCCCCAGCATTTT
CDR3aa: CASSYGGGQRQPQHF

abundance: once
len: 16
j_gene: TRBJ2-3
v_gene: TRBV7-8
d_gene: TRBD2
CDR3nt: TGTGCCAGCAGCCAGTATCTAGCGGGAGGCACAGATACGCAGTATTTT
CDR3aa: CASSQYLAGGTDTQYF

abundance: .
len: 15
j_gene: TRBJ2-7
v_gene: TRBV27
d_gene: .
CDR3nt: TGTGCCAGCAGGGCCGATGGGACCTCTTTTTACGAGCAGTACTTC
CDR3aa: CASRADGTSFYEQYF

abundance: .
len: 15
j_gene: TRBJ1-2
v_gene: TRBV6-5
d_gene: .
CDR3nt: TGTGCCAGCAGTTCGGGGGGAGGGGAAGGCTATGGCTACACCTTC
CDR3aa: CASSSGGGEGYGYTF

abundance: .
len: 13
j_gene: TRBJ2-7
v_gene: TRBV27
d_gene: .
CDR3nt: TGTGCCAGCAGTTTGGCCGGACGGGTGAAGCAGTACTTC
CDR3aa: CASSLAGRVKQYF

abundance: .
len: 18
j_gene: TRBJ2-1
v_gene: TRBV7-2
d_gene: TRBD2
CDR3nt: TGTGCCAGCAGCTTAAACCGACCGGGACTAGGGGGGAACAATGAGCAGTTCTTC
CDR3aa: CASSLNRPGLGGNNEQFF

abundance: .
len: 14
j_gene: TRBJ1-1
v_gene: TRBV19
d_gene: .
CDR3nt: TGTGCCAGTAGTAGTACAGGCACTCACTGGGGGGCTTTCTTT
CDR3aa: CASSSTGTHWGAFF

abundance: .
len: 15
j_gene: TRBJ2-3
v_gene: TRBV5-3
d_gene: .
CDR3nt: TGTGCCAGAAGCTTGGCCCAGGGGAAGACAGATACGCAGTATTTT
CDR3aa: CARSLAQGKTDTQYF

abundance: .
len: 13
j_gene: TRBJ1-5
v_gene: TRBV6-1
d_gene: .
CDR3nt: TGTGCCAGCAGTGAAACGGCTAATCGGCCCCAGCATTTT
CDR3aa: CASSETANRPQHF

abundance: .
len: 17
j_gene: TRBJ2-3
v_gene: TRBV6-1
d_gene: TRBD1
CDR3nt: TGTGCCAGCAGTGCTACCGGGACAGGGGGAAGCACAGATACGCAGTATTTT
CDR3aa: CASSATGTGGSTDTQYF

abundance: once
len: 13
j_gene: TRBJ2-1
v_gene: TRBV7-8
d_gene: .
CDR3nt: TGTGCCAGCAGCTTCGAGAGGGTCAATGAGCAGTTCTTC
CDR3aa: CASSFERVNEQFF

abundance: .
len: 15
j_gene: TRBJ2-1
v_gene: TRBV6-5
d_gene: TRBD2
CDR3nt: TGTGCCAGCAGCGGGGATAGCGGGAGCTACAATGAGCAGTTCTTC
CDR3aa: CASSGDSGSYNEQFF

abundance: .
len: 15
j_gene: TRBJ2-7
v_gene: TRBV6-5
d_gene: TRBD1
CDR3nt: TGTGCCAGCAGTTACTCTGGACAGGGGGCCGACGAGCAGTACTTC
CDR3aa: CASSYSGQGADEQYF

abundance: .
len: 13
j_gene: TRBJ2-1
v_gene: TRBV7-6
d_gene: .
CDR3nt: TGTGCCAGCAGCCCCGGTCCTAACAATGAGCAGTTCTTC
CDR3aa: CASSPGPNNEQFF

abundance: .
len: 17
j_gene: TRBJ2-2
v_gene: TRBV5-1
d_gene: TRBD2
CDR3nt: TGCGCCAGCAGCATACAAACTAGCGGGAGGGTCACCGGGGAGCTGTTTTTT
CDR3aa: CASSIQTSGRVTGELFF

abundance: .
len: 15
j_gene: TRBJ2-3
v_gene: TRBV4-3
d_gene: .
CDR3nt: TGCGCCAGCAGCCAAGATAGGCAGCGTCCAGATACGCAGTATTTT
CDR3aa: CASSQDRQRPDTQYF

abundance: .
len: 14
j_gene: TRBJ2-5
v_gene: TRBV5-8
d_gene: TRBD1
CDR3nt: TGTGCCAGCAGCTTACAGGGGGCTGGAGAGACCCAGTACTTC
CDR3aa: CASSLQGAGETQYF

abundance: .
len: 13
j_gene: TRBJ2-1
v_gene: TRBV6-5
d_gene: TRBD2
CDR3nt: TGTGCCAGCACGGTAGCGGGAGGGGGTGAGCAGTTCTTC
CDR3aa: CASTVAGGGEQFF

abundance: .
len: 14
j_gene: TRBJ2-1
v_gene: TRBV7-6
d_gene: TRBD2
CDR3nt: TGTGCCAGCAAAAGCGGGGGGGCCTACAATGAGCAGTTCTTC
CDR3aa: CASKSGGAYNEQFF

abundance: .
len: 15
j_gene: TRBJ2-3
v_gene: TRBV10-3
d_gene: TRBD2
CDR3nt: TGTGCCATCAGCGCCCAAGCGGGGCTCACAGATACGCAGTATTTT
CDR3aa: CAISAQAGLTDTQYF

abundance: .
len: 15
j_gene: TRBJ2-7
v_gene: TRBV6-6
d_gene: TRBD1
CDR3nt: TGTGCCAGCAAGGTCACAGGGGGGTTCTCCTACGAGCAGTACTTC
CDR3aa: CASKVTGGFSYEQYF

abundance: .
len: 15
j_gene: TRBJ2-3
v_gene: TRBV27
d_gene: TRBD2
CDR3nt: TGTGCCAGCAGACCCGGACTAGCGGGATCAGATACGCAGTATTTT
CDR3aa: CASRPGLAGSDTQYF

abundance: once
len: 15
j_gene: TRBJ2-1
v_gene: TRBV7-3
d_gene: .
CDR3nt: TGTGCCAGCAGCTTTTGGGCAGCCTCCTACAATGAGCAGTTCTTC
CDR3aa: CASSFWAASYNEQFF

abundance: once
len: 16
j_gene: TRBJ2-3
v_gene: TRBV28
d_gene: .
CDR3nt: TGTGCCAGCACCATTGGGGGCCATTCCTTGGCAGATACGCAGTATTTT
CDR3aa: CASTIGGHSLADTQYF

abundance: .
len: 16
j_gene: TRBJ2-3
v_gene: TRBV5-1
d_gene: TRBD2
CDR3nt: TGCGCCAGCAGCTTGGAGGGAGGGGCTAGGACAGATACGCAGTATTTT
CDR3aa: CASSLEGGARTDTQYF

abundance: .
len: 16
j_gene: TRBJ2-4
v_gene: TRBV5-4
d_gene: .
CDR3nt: TGTGCCAGCAGCCCAGCAGCAGGACTAGCCAAAAACATTCAGTACTTC
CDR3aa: CASSPAAGLAKNIQYF